This TCR beta chain was captured by sequencing in a study of a mutant IDH1 vaccine in newly diagnosed glioma. As to time point: week 35, safety follow-up. The vaccine gave 300 ug of a 20-mer mutant IDH1 peptide subcutaneously per dose. The table came from immunoSEQ multiplex PCR; TCRdb's copy has only in-frame clones and leaves some out. This sample yields tens of thousands of clones, of which about 86% are seen a single time; over 1.5% belongs to the top ten. As concerns this clone: Its antigen is undetermined.

The sample here was PBMCs, taken from a glioma patient whose treatment included an IDH1 peptide vaccine. The receptor was isolated from a man aged 40-55 years with glioma.

The CDR3 DNA sequence: TGTGCCAGCTCAGCCCCGGGGGCTAGGGAAAAACTGTTTTTT. This encodes CASSAPGAREKLFF. This sequence joins TRBV18 and TRBJ1-4; possibly TRBD1 for D (6 bases). CDR3 length: 14 residues. The V gene lost 5 bases and the J gene lost 8 bases, with 15 bases spanning the gap. Germline V gene lookup returns CDR1 KGHSH and CDR2 LQKENI.